A single T cell receptor beta chain is shown here with its context. Sequencing used immunoSEQ multiplex PCR; TCRdb keeps in-frame clones, though not all of them. The repertoire holds about 130,000 clones, over 75% seen once, with 17% in the top ten. These data are taken from a study of blood T cell repertoires in COVID-19. The CDR3 runs to 15 residues. J was trimmed by 12 bases and V by 3 bases; bases with no gene match: 11. CDR1 and CDR2 (germline): MGHDK, SYGVNS. The specimen sequenced was peripheral blood. The receptor's source is a man under 40 with COVID-19, enrolled during active disease. This chain uses TRBV25-1 with TRBJ1-6, with 7 bases fitting TRBD1. The CDR3 DNA reads TGTGCCAGCAGTGACTATGGTGAGGGGGCGCGACCCCTCCACTTT. This gives the protein CASSDYGEGARPLHF.